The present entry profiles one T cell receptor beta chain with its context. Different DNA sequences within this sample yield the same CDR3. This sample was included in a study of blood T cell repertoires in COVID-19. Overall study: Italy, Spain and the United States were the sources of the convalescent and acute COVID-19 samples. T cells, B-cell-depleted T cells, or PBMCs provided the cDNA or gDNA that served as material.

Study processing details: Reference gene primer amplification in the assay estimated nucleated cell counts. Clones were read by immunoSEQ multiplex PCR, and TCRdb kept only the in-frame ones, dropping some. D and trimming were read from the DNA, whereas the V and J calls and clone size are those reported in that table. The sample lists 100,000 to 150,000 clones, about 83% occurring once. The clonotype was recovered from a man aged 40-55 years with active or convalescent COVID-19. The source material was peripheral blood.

The chain's CDR3 is CASSLAGLETQYF. The CDR3 bases are TGTGCCAGCAGCCTTGCAGGGCTAGAGACCCAGTACTTC. The V call is TRBV3-1 (or the pseudogene TRBV3-2), the J call TRBJ2-5; D perhaps matches TRBD1 (5 bases). The CDR3 totals 13 residues. Germline loops: CDR1 LGHDT, CDR2 YNNKEL (reference sequence). V shed 4 bases and J shed 4 bases, with 10 bases lying between them.